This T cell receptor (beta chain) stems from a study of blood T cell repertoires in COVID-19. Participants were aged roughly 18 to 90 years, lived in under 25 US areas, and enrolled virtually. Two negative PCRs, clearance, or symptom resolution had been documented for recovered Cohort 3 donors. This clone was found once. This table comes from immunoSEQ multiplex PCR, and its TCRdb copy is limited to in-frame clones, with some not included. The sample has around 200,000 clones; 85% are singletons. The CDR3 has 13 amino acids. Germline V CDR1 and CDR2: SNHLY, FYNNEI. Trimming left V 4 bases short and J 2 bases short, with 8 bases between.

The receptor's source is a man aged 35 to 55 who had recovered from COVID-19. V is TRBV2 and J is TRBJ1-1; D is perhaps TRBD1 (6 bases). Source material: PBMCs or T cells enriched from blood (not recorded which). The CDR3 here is CASSGTANTEAFF. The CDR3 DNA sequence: TGTGCCAGCAGTGGGACAGCAAACACTGAAGCTTTCTTT.